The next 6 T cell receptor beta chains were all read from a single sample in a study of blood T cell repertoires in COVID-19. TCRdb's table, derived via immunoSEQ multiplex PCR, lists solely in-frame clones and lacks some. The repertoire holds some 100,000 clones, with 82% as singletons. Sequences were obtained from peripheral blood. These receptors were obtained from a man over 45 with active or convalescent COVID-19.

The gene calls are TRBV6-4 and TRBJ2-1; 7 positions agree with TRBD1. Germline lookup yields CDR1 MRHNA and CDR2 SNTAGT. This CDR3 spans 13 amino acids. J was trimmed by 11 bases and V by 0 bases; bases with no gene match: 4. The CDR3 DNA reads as TGTGCCAGCAGTGACTCAGGGGGCGCGAAGCAGTTCTTC. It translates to CASSDSGGAKQFF.

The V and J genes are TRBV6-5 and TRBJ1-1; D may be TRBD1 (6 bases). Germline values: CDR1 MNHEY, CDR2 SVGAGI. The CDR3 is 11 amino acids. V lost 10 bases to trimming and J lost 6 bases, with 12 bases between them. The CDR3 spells CAIYRVPEAFF. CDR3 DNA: TGTGCCATCTACAGGGTCCCTGAAGCTTTCTTT.

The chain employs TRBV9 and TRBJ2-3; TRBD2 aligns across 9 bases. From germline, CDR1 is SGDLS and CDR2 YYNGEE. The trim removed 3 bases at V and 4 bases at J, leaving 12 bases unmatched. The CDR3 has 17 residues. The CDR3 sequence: CASSALGGGGAADTQYF. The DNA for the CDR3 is TGTGCCAGCAGCGCGCTGGGCGGCGGGGGGGCCGCAGATACGCAGTATTTT.

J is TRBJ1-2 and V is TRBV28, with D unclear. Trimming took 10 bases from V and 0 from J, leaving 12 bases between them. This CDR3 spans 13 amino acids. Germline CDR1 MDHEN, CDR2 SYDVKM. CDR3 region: CATREVANYGYTF. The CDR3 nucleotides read TGTGCCACCCGAGAGGTAGCTAACTATGGCTACACCTTC.

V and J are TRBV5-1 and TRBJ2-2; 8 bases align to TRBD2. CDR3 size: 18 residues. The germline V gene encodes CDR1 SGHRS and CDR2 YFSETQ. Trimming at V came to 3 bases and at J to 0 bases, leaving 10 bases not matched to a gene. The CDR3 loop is CASSWGTRGGPNTGELFF. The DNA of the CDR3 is TGCGCCAGCAGCTGGGGGACTCGCGGGGGGCCGAACACCGGGGAGCTGTTTTTT.

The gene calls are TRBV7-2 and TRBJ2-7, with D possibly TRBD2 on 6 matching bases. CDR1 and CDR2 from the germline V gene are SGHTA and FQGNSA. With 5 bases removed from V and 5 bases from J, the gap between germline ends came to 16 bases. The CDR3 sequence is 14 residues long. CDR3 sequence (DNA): TGTGCCAGCAGCCCCCAGGAGGGGTACCACGAGCAGTACTTC. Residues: CASSPQEGYHEQYF.